The sequence of this T cell receptor (beta chain) was determined in a study of cytomegalovirus exposure and HLA in healthy donors. The study's findings and limits: Most TCRs appeared rarely, but some public TCRs recurred in many donors.

This CDR3 has 16 residues. V lost 5 bases and J lost 7, with 24 bases in between. Germline assignment: CDR1 SEHNR and CDR2 FQNEAQ (reference sequence). The PCR had 60 Vbeta and 13 Jbeta primers. Clones were sequenced by immunoSEQ multiplex PCR, and TCRdb holds only the in-frame ones, with some missing. The table shows about 120,000 clones, with roughly three quarters occurring only once. Turning to this clone: Its target is not known.

This clonotype was obtained from a woman aged 18-29 years in good health and CMV-seronegative. The chain combines TRBV7-9 with TRBJ2-7, with a possible D match to TRBD2 (6 bases). The sequencing input was PBMCs. This CDR3 reads CASSPSPPSRAGEQYF. The CDR3 nucleotides read TGTGCCAGCAGCCCGTCCCCTCCTTCTAGGGCGGGAGAGCAGTACTTC. The full variable domain, rest sourced from reference TRBV7-9 and TRBJ2-7, is DTGVSQNPRHKITKRGQNVTFRCDPISEHNRLYWYRQTLGQGPEFLTYFQNEAQLEKSRLLSDRFSAERPKGSFSTLEIQRTEQGDSAMYLCASSPSPPSRAGEQYFGPGTRLTVT.